This entry is about one T cell receptor (beta chain). Its specificity is unknown. This specimen belongs to a study of response to subunit inactivated influenza vaccine. Study findings and constraints: After each seasonal influenza vaccination, few new T cells are recruited, the authors suggested.

TCRdb re-derived calls from the RT-PCR reads in MiXCR, one entry per CDR3 protein. This table has around 300,000 distinct CDR3 sequences, roughly 20% appearing once. Sequencing used PBMCs from blood, obtained 21 months after vaccination. The clonotype comes from a man aged 50 to 69 who received an inactivated influenza vaccine.

CDR3 nucleotides: TGCAGTGCTAGGGTTACAGGGGCTGACACCGGGGAGCTGTTTTTT. This encodes CSARVTGADTGELFF. The V and J genes are TRBV20-1 and TRBJ2-2; 7 nucleotides agree with TRBD1. This CDR3 spans 15 amino acids. Trimming took 3 bases from V and 3 from J; bases not matched to a gene: 7. The germline V gene encodes CDR1 DFQATT and CDR2 SNEGSKA (reference sequence).